The next 3 T cell receptor beta chains were all read from a single sample in a study of blood T cells in healthy people across ages. Through a sample-barcoded 5' primer and a J-beta primer mix, a second PCR was run for roughly 6 to 11 cycles. TCRdb itself ran the 5' RACE reads through MiXCR, one entry per CDR3 protein. The sample contains 950,000 to 1,200,000 distinct CDR3 sequences, roughly two fifths of which appear only once. The sequenced sample consisted of blood. These receptors originate from a man aged 18 to 35 in good health.

This clonotype turned up a few times. The V gene is TRBV5-1, the J gene TRBJ2-3, with D possibly being TRBD1 (6 bases). Trimming took off 3 bases at V and 2 bases at J, with 16 bases between the two ends. This CDR3 is built from 16 residues. CDR1 and CDR2 from the germline V gene are SGHRS and YFSETQ. The CDR3 spells CASSSQGTKLTDTQYF. The CDR3 DNA is TGCGCCAGCAGCTCCCAGGGGACGAAACTCACAGATACGCAGTATTTT.

This clonotype was found a few times. As DNA, the CDR3 is TGTGCCAGCAGCGGTTACAGGGGTAATGAGCAGTACTTC. The encoded protein is CASSGYRGNEQYF. The chain couples TRBV7-6 to TRBJ2-7; 7 positions match TRBD1. The CDR3 has 13 residues. The germline V gene encodes CDR1 SGHVS and CDR2 FNYEAQ. V lost 5 bases, J lost 7 bases, and 8 bases stayed unmatched. The whole variable domain, filled in from reference TRBV7-6 and TRBJ2-7, reads GAGVSQSPRYKVTKRGQDVALRCDPISGHVSLYWYRQALGQGPEFLTYFNYEAQQDKSGLPNDRFSAERPEGSISTLTIQRTEQRDSAMYRCASSGYRGNEQYFGPGTRLTVT.

The chain has TRBV5-1 and TRBJ1-1; 11 nucleotides agree with TRBD1. J lost 7 bases, V lost 4 bases, and 9 bases had no gene match. Germline V CDR1 and CDR2: SGHRS, YFSETQ. CDR3 length: 15 amino acids. Here the CDR3 DNA reads TGCGCCAGCAGCGTAAGGACAGGGGGCGGCGTTGAAGCTTTCTTT. Its translation is CASSVRTGGGVEAFF.